The clone carrying this TCR beta chain was counted ten times or more. This sample is part of a study of T cells in Graves' hyperthyroidism and ophthalmopathy. RNA transcripts provided the source from which TCR beta CDR3 regions were amplified. Using the HTBI primer set, a first-round RT-PCR was run on the TCR CDR3. TCRdb ran MiXCR on the multiplex PCR reads and lists one entry per CDR3 protein. Of about 290,000 distinct CDR3 sequences listed, roughly 15% were seen once; the top ten hold roughly 7.9%. Sequencing was carried out using blood. This sequence originates from a middle-aged woman with Graves' hyperthyroidism.

In nucleotides, the CDR3 is TGTGCCAGCAGCCAAGGAAGCCTAGCGGGGGTGAATGAGCAGTTCTTC. Protein sequence: CASSQGSLAGVNEQFF. This rearrangement joins TRBV14 to TRBJ2-1; 10 bases are shared with TRBD2. Germline-derived CDR1 and CDR2 are SGHDN and FVKESK. V dropped 1 base and J dropped 7; count of bases not matched to a gene: 7. CDR3 length equals 16 residues.